This T cell receptor (beta chain) was found in a study of shared clonotypes between healthy human individuals. Germline assignment: CDR1 LNHNV and CDR2 YYDKDF (reference sequence). Trimming left V 1 base short and J 4 bases short, with 5 bases between. The CDR3 has 13 amino acids. Sequenced by immunoSEQ multiplex PCR; TCRdb stores in-frame clones only, minus some. The repertoire holds about 2.4 million clones, roughly 93% seen once, with approximately 0.35% in the top ten. A word on this clone: Within the sample, other DNA sequences also encode this same CDR3.

This sequence originates from a man between 18 and 29 years old in good health. Some clones in this sample may be carry-over from other donors' samples. The chain is built from TRBV15 and TRBJ1-3; D unresolved. Specimen: naive CD4+ T cells from PBMCs. Specified subset: CD45RA+ positively selected. The CDR3 DNA follows: TGTGCCACCAGCAGAGGACCCGGAAACACCATATATTTT. Protein product: CATSRGPGNTIYF.